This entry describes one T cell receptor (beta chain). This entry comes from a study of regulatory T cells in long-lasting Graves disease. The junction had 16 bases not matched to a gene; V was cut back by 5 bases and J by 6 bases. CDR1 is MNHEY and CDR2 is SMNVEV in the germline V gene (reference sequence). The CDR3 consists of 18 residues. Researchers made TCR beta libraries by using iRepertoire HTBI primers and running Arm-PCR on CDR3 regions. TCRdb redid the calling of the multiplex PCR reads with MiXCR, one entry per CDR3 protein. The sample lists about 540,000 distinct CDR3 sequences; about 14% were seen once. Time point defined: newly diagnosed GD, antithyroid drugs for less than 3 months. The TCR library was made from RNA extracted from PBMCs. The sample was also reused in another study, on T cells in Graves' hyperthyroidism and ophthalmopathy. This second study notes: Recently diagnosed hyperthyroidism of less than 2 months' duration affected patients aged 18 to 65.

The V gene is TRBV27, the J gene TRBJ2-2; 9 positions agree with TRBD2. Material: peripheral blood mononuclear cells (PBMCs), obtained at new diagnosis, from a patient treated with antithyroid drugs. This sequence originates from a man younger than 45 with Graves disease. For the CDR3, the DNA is TGTGCCAGCAGTCGAACTTTCTTAGCGGGAGTTGCGGCCGGGGAGCTGTTTTTT. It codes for CASSRTFLAGVAAGELFF.